One sample yielded the 18 T cell receptor beta chains listed below, sequenced in a study of T cell repertoires in cytomegalovirus infection. TCRdb re-called the reads with MiXCR, one entry per CDR3 protein. The table lists around 280,000 distinct CDR3 sequences, around 9.6% of them singletons, with approximately 2.3% in the top ten. The specimen was PBMCs. These TCRs come from a human donor in good health (CMV status not recorded). Some clones in this sample may be carry-over from other donors' samples.

This clonotype was counted many times. V and J are TRBV6-1 and TRBJ2-7, with TRBD2 matching over 9 bases. V lost 6 bases and J lost 3; bases outside the gene matches: 9. Germline V gene sequence: CDR1 MNHNS, CDR2 SASEGT. This CDR3 contains 15 residues. The CDR3 region has the DNA TGTGCCAGCAGCCGGCGAGCGGGGGGAAACTACGAGCAGTACTTC. Its protein product is CASSRRAGGNYEQYF.

This clonotype appeared many times. The rearrangement uses TRBV5-4 and TRBJ2-2, with 7 bases identical to TRBD1. The CDR3 loop spans 16 amino acids. Germline assignment: CDR1 SGHNT and CDR2 YYREEE (reference sequence). Trimming removed 6 bases from V and 9 bases from J; junction bases left unmatched: 17. The CDR3 reads CASTTRGQGVVRELFF. CDR3 coding DNA: TGTGCCAGCACCACCCGGGGCCAGGGGGTTGTCCGGGAGCTGTTTTTT. Full variable domain (rest looked up from reference TRBV5-4 and TRBJ2-2): ETGVTQSPTHLIKTRGQQVTLRCSSQSGHNTVSWYQQALGQGPQFIFQYYREEENGRGNFPPRFSGLQFPNYSSELNVNALELDDSALYLCASTTRGQGVVRELFFGEGSRLTVL.

This clonotype turned up a few times. The chain couples TRBV5-6 to TRBJ1-6, with D perhaps TRBD1 (5 bases). CDR3 length: 15 residues. V was trimmed by 5 bases and J by 8 bases, leaving 17 bases between them. CDR1 is SGHDT, CDR2 YYEEEE, per germline. The CDR3 is CASSVSPGGYSPLHF. CDR3 nucleotide sequence: TGTGCCAGCAGTGTCTCACCTGGGGGATATTCACCCCTCCACTTT.

This chain uses TRBV19 with TRBJ1-1; possibly TRBD1 for D (5 bases). The V gene's germline CDR1 is LNHDA and CDR2 SQIVND (reference sequence). V gave up 7 bases and J gave up 12 bases, with 18 bases separating them. The CDR3 has 12 residues. The CDR3 bases are TGTGCCAGTACCCTACAAACAGGTGTGACTTTCTTT. Translation: CASTLQTGVTFF.

This clonotype was counted ten times or more. The J gene is TRBJ2-1, the V gene TRBV7-2; the D gene is possibly TRBD1 (6 bases). Trimming shortened V by 5 bases and J by 11 bases, and 19 bases separated the two germline ends. The CDR3 loop spans 14 amino acids. The germline gives CDR1 SGHTA, CDR2 FQGNSA. In DNA form, the CDR3 reads TGTGCCAGCAGCCGCCAGGGGTCCGCCGAGAAGCAGTTCTTC. Its protein is CASSRQGSAEKQFF.

The chain is built from TRBV27 and TRBJ2-3, with D perhaps given as TRBD1 or TRBD2 (5 bases each). Looked up from germline, CDR1 is MNHEY and CDR2 is SMNVEV (reference sequence). Between the trimmed V and J ends, which lost 8 bases and 3 bases, there was a span of 15 bases. The length of the CDR3 is 14 residues. CDR3 nucleotide sequence: TGTGCCAGCGCTTGGGGGTCTGCAACAGATACGCAGTATTTT. This encodes CASAWGSATDTQYF.

At least ten counts were recorded for this clonotype. This rearrangement joins TRBV7-2 to TRBJ2-1; D remains ambiguous. This CDR3 spans 12 amino acids. V was shortened by 5 bases and J by 1 base, with 3 bases between the two germline ends. The germline CDR1 and CDR2 sequences are SGHTA and FQGNSA. The CDR3 is CASSRSYNEQFF. The CDR3 DNA reads TGTGCCAGCAGCCGATCCTACAATGAGCAGTTCTTC.

There are many counts of this clonotype. Just one base apart from a much larger clone, this may be a read error. This chain uses TRBV4-2 with TRBJ2-3; no clear D. The germline gives CDR1 LGHNA, CDR2 YNFKEQ. This CDR3 is 13 amino acids long. The V gene lost 4 bases and the J gene lost 0 bases, with 5 bases spanning the gap. CDR3 sequence: CASSRESTDTQYF. CDR3 nucleotide sequence: TGTGCCAGCAGCCGGGAAAGCACAGATACGCAGTATTTT.

In this sample, this clonotype turned up many times. The CDR3 loop is CASRENYEQFF. CDR3 nucleotides: TGTGCCAGCAGAGAGAATTATGAGCAGTTCTTC. This chain joins TRBV7-2 and TRBJ2-1; D unclear. The V end was cut by 6 bases, the J end by 8 bases, with 8 bases between. The CDR3 totals 11 residues. Germline CDR1 is SGHTA and CDR2 is FQGNSA.

This clonotype was recorded many times. The CDR3 reads CASSEQGPTGELFF. CDR3 nucleotide sequence: TGTGCCAGCAGTGAACAGGGTCCCACCGGGGAGCTGTTTTTT. J is TRBJ2-2 and V is TRBV6-4; D may be TRBD1 (6 bases). CDR1 is MRHNA and CDR2 is SNTAGT in the germline V gene. The CDR3 extends over 14 amino acids. With 3 bases removed from V and 4 bases from J, the gap between germline ends came to 9 bases.

J is TRBJ2-2 and V is TRBV5-1; the match to TRBD1 covers 9 bases. Germline V gives CDR1 SGHRS, CDR2 YFSETQ. V lost 4 bases and J lost 0; bases outside the gene matches: 7. This CDR3 contains 17 residues. The CDR3 DNA sequence: TGCGCCAGCAGCCTTTCCGGACAGGGGTCGAACACCGGGGAGCTGTTTTTT. Translating gives CASSLSGQGSNTGELFF.

This clonotype was seen repeatedly, ten times or more. V and J are TRBV12-3 or TRBV12-4 and TRBJ1-1; unclear D gene. V shed 6 bases and J shed 3 bases, with 8 bases lying between them. The length of the CDR3 is 12 residues. The CDR3 sequence: CASRDWHTEAFF. The DNA of the CDR3 is TGTGCCAGCAGGGATTGGCACACTGAAGCTTTCTTT.

Many counts were recorded for this clonotype. The chain employs TRBV29-1 and TRBJ2-5; 9 nucleotides match TRBD1. The V segment lost 2 bases and the J segment 6 bases; nucleotides outside the gene matches: 7. This CDR3 has 14 amino acids. The germline CDR1 and CDR2 sequences are SQVTM and ANQGSEA. The CDR3 reads CSVEPGQGVKTQYF. The CDR3, as DNA: TGCAGCGTTGAACCGGGACAGGGTGTGAAGACCCAGTACTTC.

The chain employs TRBV28 and TRBJ1-1, with no clear D. Germline-derived CDR1 and CDR2 are MDHEN and SYDVKM. Trimming removed 5 bases at V and 6 bases at J, with 16 bases between. The CDR3 sequence is 14 residues long. CDR3 protein: CASSLGGWSAEAFF. Here the CDR3 DNA reads TGTGCCAGCAGTCTCGGTGGATGGAGCGCTGAAGCTTTCTTT.

This clonotype occurred many times. V and J are TRBV4-1 and TRBJ2-1, with D perhaps matching TRBD2 (5 bases). The CDR3 covers 15 residues. Trimming took 1 base from V and 5 from J, leaving 12 bases between them. CDR1 MGHRA and CDR2 YSYEKL come from the germline V gene. In DNA, the CDR3 is TGCGCCAGCAGCCAAGGCTCTGGGCGGGACAATGAGCAGTTCTTC. Protein: CASSQGSGRDNEQFF.

The chain links TRBV27 to TRBJ1-5; D may be TRBD1 (6 bases). CDR1 and CDR2 from the germline V gene are MNHEY and SMNVEV (reference sequence). V dropped 6 bases and J dropped 1 base, with 10 bases sitting between them. The CDR3 loop spans 14 amino acids. The CDR3 coding sequence is TGTGCCAGCAGGGTAGGACAGAGCAATCAGCCCCAGCATTTT. The encoded protein is CASRVGQSNQPQHF.

This clonotype was counted ten times or more. The chain recombines TRBV7-9 with TRBJ2-7, with a tentative D call TRBD2 (5 bases). The CDR3 spans 16 residues. In germline, CDR1 is SEHNR, CDR2 FQNEAQ (reference sequence). V dropped 4 bases and J dropped 0 bases, with 16 bases sitting between them. The CDR3 DNA reads TGTGCCAGCAGCTCTAGCCTGTACCCGAGCTCCTACGAGCAGTACGTC. Translating gives CASSSSLYPSSYEQYV.

This clonotype has at least ten counts. The chain recombines TRBV25-1 with TRBJ1-5, with 10 bases fitting TRBD1. V gave up 7 bases and J gave up 4 bases; unmatched junction bases: 1. Germline V CDR1 and CDR2: MGHDK, SYGVNS. This CDR3 spans 13 amino acids. The CDR3 coding sequence is TGTGCCAGCATGGGACAGGGGAATCAGCCCCAGCATTTT. Protein: CASMGQGNQPQHF.